This TCR beta chain was documented in a study of brain T cells in children with intractable seizures. Study-level results: HCMV serostatus was not known, and viral specificity came from CDR3 similarity only.

V lost 1 base to trimming and J lost 2 bases, with 2 bases between them. Germline V lookup: CDR1 SGHTA, CDR2 FQGNSA. CDR3 length: 12 residues. This clone occurred once. Its specificity is unknown. This could be a read error, since a much larger clone is one nucleotide away. Profiled with immunoSEQ multiplex PCR; TCRdb holds only in-frame clones, not every one. The sample has 300,000 to 400,000 clones, 93% seen once; the top ten hold around 6%. The time point was: blood from clinic visit 5 months post-surgery; TSC patient then seizure free. Surgery cases with the highest brain T cell transcript signatures were chosen for sequencing. At least one anti-epileptic drug was given before surgery.

The chain is built from TRBV7-2 and TRBJ1-2; D is unresolved. This specimen was peripheral blood, taken roughly 5 months after surgery. The TCR originated in a boy under three years old with tuberous sclerosis and intractable seizures. CDR3 DNA: TGTGCCAGCAGCTTAGGGAACTATGGCTACACCTTC. It yields the protein CASSLGNYGYTF.